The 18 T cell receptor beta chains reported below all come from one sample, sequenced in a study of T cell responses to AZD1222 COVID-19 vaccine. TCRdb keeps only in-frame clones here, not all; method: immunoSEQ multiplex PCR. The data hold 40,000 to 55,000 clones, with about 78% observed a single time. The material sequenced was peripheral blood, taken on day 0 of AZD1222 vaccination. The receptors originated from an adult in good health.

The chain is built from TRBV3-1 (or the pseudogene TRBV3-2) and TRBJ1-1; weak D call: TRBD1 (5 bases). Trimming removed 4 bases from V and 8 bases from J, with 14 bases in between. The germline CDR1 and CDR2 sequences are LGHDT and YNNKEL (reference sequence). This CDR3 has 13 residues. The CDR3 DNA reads TGTGCCAGCAGCCCAACCAGGGCAGGGGAAGCTTTCTTT. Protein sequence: CASSPTRAGEAFF.

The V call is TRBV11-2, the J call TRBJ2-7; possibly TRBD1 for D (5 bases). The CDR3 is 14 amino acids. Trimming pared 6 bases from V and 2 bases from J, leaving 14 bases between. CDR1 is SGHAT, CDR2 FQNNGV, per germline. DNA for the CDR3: TGTGCCAGCAGTCCCCCCAGGGTCCCCTACGAGCAGTACTTC. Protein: CASSPPRVPYEQYF.

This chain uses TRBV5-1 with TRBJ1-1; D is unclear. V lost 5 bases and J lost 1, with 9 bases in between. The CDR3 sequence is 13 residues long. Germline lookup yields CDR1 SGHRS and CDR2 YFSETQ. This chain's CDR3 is CASSFGENTEAFF. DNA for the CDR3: TGCGCCAGCAGTTTTGGTGAGAACACTGAAGCTTTCTTT.

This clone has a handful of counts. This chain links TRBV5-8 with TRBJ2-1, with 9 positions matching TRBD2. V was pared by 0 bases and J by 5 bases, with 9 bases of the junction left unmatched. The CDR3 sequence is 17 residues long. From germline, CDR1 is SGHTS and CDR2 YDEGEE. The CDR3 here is CASSLAFGLAGNNEQFF. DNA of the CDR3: TGTGCCAGCAGCTTGGCTTTTGGGCTAGCGGGAAACAATGAGCAGTTCTTC.

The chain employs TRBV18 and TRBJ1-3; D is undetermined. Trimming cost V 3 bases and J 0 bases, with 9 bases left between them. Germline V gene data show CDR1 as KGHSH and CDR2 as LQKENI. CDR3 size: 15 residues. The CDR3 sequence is CASSPSTDSGNTIYF. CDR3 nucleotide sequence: TGTGCCAGCTCACCCTCTACAGACTCTGGAAACACCATATATTTT.

The DNA for the CDR3 is TGTGCCAGCAGCTTATCACCTGGAAACACCATATATTTT. It translates to CASSLSPGNTIYF. This chain links TRBV11-3 with TRBJ1-3; no firm D call. V lost 2 bases, J lost 2 bases, and 4 bases lay in between. The CDR3 runs 13 residues. Germline assignment: CDR1 SGHNT and CDR2 YENEEA.

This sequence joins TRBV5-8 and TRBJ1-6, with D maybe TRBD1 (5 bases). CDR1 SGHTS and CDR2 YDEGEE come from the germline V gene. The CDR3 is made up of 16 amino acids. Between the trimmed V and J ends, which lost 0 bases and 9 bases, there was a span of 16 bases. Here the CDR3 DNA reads TGTGCCAGCAGCTTGGAAAAAGGGGATCATAGTTCACCCCTCCACTTT. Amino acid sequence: CASSLEKGDHSSPLHF.

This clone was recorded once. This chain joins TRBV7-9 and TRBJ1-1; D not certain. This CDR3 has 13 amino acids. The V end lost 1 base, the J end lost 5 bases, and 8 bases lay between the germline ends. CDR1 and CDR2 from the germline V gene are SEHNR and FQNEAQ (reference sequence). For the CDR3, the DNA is TGTGCCAGCAGCTTAGAGGGTGGTACTGAAGCTTTCTTT. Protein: CASSLEGGTEAFF.

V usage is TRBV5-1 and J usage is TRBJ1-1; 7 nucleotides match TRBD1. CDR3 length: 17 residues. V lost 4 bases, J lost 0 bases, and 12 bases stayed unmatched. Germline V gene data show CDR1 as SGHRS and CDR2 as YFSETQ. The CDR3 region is CASSLRTGGDMNTEAFF. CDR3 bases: TGCGCCAGCAGCCTAAGGACAGGAGGGGACATGAACACTGAAGCTTTCTTT. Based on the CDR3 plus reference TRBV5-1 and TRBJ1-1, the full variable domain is KAGVTQTPRYLIKTRGQQVTLSCSPISGHRSVSWYQQTPGQGLQFLFEYFSETQRNKGNFPGRFSGRQFSNSRSEMNVSTLELGDSALYLCASSLRTGGDMNTEAFFGQGTRLTVV.

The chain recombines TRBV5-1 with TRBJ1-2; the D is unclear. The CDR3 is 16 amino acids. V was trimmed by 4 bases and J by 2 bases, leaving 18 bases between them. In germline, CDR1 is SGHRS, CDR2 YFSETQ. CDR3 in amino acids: CASSLGSSVGNYGYTF. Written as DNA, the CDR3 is TGCGCCAGCAGCCTAGGGTCCTCCGTTGGCAACTATGGCTACACCTTC. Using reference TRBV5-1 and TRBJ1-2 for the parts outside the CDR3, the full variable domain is KAGVTQTPRYLIKTRGQQVTLSCSPISGHRSVSWYQQTPGQGLQFLFEYFSETQRNKGNFPGRFSGRQFSNSRSEMNVSTLELGDSALYLCASSLGSSVGNYGYTFGSGTRLTVV.

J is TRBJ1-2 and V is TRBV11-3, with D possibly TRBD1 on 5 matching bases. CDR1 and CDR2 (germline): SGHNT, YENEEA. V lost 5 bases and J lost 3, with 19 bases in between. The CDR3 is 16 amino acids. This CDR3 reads CASSPGTAQVHYGYTF. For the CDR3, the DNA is TGTGCCAGCAGCCCCGGGACGGCACAGGTGCACTATGGCTACACCTTC.

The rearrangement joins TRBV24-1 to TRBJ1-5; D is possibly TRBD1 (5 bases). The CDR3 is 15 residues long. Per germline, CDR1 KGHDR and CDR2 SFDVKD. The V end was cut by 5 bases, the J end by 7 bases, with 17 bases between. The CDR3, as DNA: TGTGCCACCAGTGGCGGGGGAGGGAATCGACAGCCCCAGCATTTT. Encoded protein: CATSGGGGNRQPQHF.

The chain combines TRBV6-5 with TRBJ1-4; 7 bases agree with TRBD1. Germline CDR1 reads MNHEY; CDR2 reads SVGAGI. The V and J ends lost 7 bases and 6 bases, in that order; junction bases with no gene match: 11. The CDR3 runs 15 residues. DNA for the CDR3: TGTGCCAGCACCGAGGGGCAGGGGGGGCATGAAAAACTGTTTTTT. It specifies CASTEGQGGHEKLFF.

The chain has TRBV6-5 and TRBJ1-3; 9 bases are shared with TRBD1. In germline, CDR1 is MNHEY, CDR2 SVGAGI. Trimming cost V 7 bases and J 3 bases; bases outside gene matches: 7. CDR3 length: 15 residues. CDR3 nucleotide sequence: TGTGCCAGCACCAGGACAGGGGAAGGTGGAAACACCATATATTTT. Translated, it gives CASTRTGEGGNTIYF.

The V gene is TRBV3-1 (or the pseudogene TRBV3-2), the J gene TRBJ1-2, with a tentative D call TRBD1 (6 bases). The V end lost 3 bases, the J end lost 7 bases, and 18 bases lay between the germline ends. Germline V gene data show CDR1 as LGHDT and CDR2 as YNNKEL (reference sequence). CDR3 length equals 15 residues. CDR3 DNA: TGTGCCAGCAGCCATGGGTCTAATCAGGGGTCTGGCTACACCTTC. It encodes CASSHGSNQGSGYTF.

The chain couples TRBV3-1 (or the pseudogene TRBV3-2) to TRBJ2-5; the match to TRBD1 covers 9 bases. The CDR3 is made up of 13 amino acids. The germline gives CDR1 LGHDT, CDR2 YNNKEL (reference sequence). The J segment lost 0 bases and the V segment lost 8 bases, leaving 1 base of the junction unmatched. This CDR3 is CASGTGYQETQYF. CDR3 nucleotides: TGTGCCAGCGGGACAGGGTACCAAGAGACCCAGTACTTC.

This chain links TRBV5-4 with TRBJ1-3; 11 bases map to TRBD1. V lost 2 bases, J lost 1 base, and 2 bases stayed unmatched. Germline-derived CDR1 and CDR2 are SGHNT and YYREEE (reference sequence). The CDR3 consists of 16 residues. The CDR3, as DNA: TGTGCCAGCAGCTTTGGGACAGGGGGTTCTGGAAACACCATATATTTT. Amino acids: CASSFGTGGSGNTIYF.

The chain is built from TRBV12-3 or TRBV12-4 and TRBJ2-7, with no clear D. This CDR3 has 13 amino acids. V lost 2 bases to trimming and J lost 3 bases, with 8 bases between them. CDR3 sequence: CASSLRRDYEQYF. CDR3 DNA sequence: TGTGCCAGCAGTTTAAGAAGAGACTACGAGCAGTACTTC.